Below, 3 T cell receptor beta chains from the same sample are listed, as sequenced in a study of T cells in Graves' hyperthyroidism and ophthalmopathy. RNA transcripts yielded amplified TCR beta CDR3 regions. The TCR CDR3 was amplified in a first-round RT-PCR using the HTBI primer set. TCRdb reprocessed the multiplex PCR reads via MiXCR and lists one record per CDR3 protein. The data show roughly 380,000 distinct CDR3 sequences, with roughly 14% seen just once and approximately 9.9% held by the top ten. The sample was blood. The receptors were sampled from a woman aged 60-75 years with Graves' hyperthyroidism.

A remark on this clonotype: A read error is likely, as this CDR3 ends without the conserved phenylalanine or tryptophan. CDR3 region: CASSTSIDEKLFY. The CDR3 DNA follows: TGTGCCAGCAGCACATCAATAGATGAAAAACTGTTTTAT. This rearrangement joins TRBV7-9 to TRBJ1-4; no definite D call. The V gene's germline CDR1 is SEHNR and CDR2 FQNEAQ (reference sequence). V dropped 5 bases and J dropped 6 bases, with 10 bases sitting between them. The CDR3 length is 13 residues.

The chain employs TRBV5-1 and TRBJ2-5, with D uncertain. Germline CDR1 is SGHRS and CDR2 is YFSETQ. Trimming cost V 4 bases and J 2 bases, with 12 bases left between them. CDR3 length: 14 amino acids. The CDR3 DNA reads TGCGCCAGCAGCAGTGATGGTGGGCAAGAGACCCAGTACTTC. Translation gives CASSSDGGQETQYF.

This clonotype was seen at least ten times. The chain is built from TRBV20-1 and TRBJ1-5; D not certain. V gave up 6 bases and J gave up 0 bases, with 9 bases separating them. Germline V gene data show CDR1 as DFQATT and CDR2 as SNEGSKA (reference sequence). The CDR3 totals 13 residues. CDR3: CSAREGSNQPQHF. For the CDR3, the DNA is TGCAGTGCCCGGGAGGGTAGCAATCAGCCCCAGCATTTT.